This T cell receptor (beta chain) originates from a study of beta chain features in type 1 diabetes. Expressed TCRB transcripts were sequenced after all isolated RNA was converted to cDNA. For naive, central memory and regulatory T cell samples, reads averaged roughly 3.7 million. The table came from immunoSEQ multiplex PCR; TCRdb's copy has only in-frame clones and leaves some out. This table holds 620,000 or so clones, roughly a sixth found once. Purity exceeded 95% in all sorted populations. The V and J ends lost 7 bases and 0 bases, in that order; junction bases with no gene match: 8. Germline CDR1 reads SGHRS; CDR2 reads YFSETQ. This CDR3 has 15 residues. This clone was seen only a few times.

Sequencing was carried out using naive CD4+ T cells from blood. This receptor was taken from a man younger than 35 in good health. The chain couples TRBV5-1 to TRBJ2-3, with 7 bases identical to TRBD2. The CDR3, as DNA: TGCGCCAGCGCTCCTAGCGGAAGTAGCACAGATACGCAGTATTTT. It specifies CASAPSGSSTDTQYF. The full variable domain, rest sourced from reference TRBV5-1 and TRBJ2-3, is KAGVTQTPRYLIKTRGQQVTLSCSPISGHRSVSWYQQTPGQGLQFLFEYFSETQRNKGNFPGRFSGRQFSNSRSEMNVSTLELGDSALYLCASAPSGSSTDTQYFGPGTRLTVL.